These 25 T cell receptor beta chains came from one sample sequenced in a study of Tregs in tolerant kidney transplant recipients. Here immunoSEQ multiplex PCR was the method, and the copy in TCRdb shows in-frame clones only, minus some. Its listing shows 30,000 or so clones. Sequencing was performed on CD8+ T cells from blood, taken before the transplant. These receptors were collected from a human donor who received a combined kidney and bone marrow transplant.

Of note for this clone: The read terminates 3 residues before the CDR3 end, so the remaining end is supplied by the germline J gene. This chain links TRBV7-8 with TRBJ2-7; the D gene is possibly TRBD1 (6 bases). This CDR3 is 14 amino acids long. In germline, CDR1 is SGHVS, CDR2 FQNEAQ. The V gene lost 2 bases and the J gene lost 1 base, with 9 bases spanning the gap. The chain's CDR3 is CASSLFQGSYEQYF. The CDR3 DNA, read in part, is TGTGCCAGCAGCTTATTCCAGGGGTCCTACGAG.

Of note for this clone: One end of the junction varies from germline; a read error may be responsible. Read sequence stops 3 residues before the CDR3 end, and the germline J gene provides the missing end. The chain has TRBV23-1 and TRBJ1-1, with TRBD1 matching 7 bases. TRBV23-1 is known as an ORF, though its function is uncertain. The CDR3 sequence is 17 residues long. Partial CDR3 DNA: TGCGCCAGCAGTCAACCCCCCCGGGGACAGATGAATACTGAA. This codes for CASSQPPRGQMNTE. The full CDR3 reads CASSQPPRGQMNTEAFF.

On this clone: The CDR3 is cut off 3 residues early in the read; its end comes from the germline J gene. J is TRBJ2-7 and V is TRBV5-1, with D unclear. The CDR3 loop spans 15 amino acids. Trimming removed 0 bases at V and 2 bases at J, with 12 bases between. Looked up from germline, CDR1 is SGHRS and CDR2 is YFSETQ. CDR3 amino acids: CASSLVVRLTYEQYF. The CDR3 DNA, read in part, is TGCGCCAGCAGCTTGGTTGTTCGACTGACCTACGAG.

A note on this clone: The read gets to within 3 residues of the CDR3 end, and the germline J gene fills in the rest. The V call is TRBV7-2, the J call TRBJ2-2; 11 nucleotides line up with TRBD2. V dropped 0 bases and J dropped 5; count of bases not matched to a gene: 2. Germline lookup yields CDR1 SGHTA and CDR2 FQGNSA. CDR3 length equals 16 residues. CDR3 loop: CASSLALAGGTGELFF. The sequenced CDR3 bases are TGTGCCAGCAGCTTAGCGCTAGCGGGAGGAACCGGGGAG. Together with reference TRBV7-2 and TRBJ2-2, the CDR3 gives the full variable domain: GAGVSQSPSNKVTEKGKDVELRCDPISGHTALYWYRQSLGQGLEFLIYFQGNSAPDKSGLPSDRFSAERTGGSVSTLTIQRTQQEDSAVYLCASSLALAGGTGELFFGEGSRLTVL.

Of note for this clone: The read is 3 residues too short to cover the CDR3 end, so that end is filled in from the germline J gene. The chain has TRBV6-2 or TRBV6-3 and TRBJ2-5, with 11 bases that match TRBD2. Trimming cost V 5 bases and J 5 bases; bases outside gene matches: 7. The CDR3 has 15 residues. Germline V CDR1 and CDR2: MNHEY, SVGEGT. CDR3 bases read: TGTGCCAGCAGTCCGGGACTAGCGGACGGGGAGACC. It is translated as CASSPGLADGET. In full, the CDR3 is CASSPGLADGETQYF.

Details on this clone: The junction does not match germline at one end; this may be a read error. The read stops 3 residues short of the end of the CDR3; the missing end is completed from the germline J gene. The genes are TRBV4-2 and TRBJ2-1; 9 bases map to TRBD2. The CDR3 loop spans 18 amino acids. The germline V gene encodes CDR1 LGHNA and CDR2 YNFKEQ. The sequenced part of the CDR3 DNA is TGCGCCAGCAGCCAAGATTTGGGGGCGGCTAGCGGGAATTATGAG. Translated, it gives CASSQDLGAASGNYE. The complete CDR3 protein is CASSQDLGAASGNYEQFF.

As regards this clone: The read ends 3 residues shy of where the CDR3 ends; the end is completed using the germline J gene. The chain links TRBV4-2 to TRBJ2-7, with D maybe TRBD1 (6 bases). V was pared by 5 bases and J by 5 bases, with 16 bases between. The CDR3 sequence is 14 residues long. Germline-derived CDR1 and CDR2 are LGHNA and YNFKEQ. CDR3 loop: CASSARGQGNEQYF. The part of the CDR3 DNA that was read is TGTGCCAGCAGCGCCCGGGGTCAGGGGAACGAG.

Remarks on this clone: The DNA ends 3 residues before the CDR3 does, and the rest of the CDR3 is filled in from the germline J gene. The chain combines TRBV7-6 with TRBJ1-1; TRBD1 might be the D (6 bases). Germline V gene data show CDR1 as SGHVS and CDR2 as FNYEAQ. V was shortened by 5 bases and J by 6 bases, with 13 bases between the two germline ends. The CDR3 has 13 residues. The part of the CDR3 DNA that was read is TGTGCCAGCAGCCCAGGGGAAAGGGCTGAA. Translated, it gives CASSPGERAE. The whole CDR3 region reads CASSPGERAEAFF.

Details on this clone: With the read ending 3 residues before the CDR3 end, the germline J gene is used to fill in that end. The chain joins TRBV5-5 to TRBJ2-5, with a weak D call TRBD1 (5 bases). The CDR3 is 13 residues long. The germline V gene encodes CDR1 SGHKS and CDR2 YYEKEE (reference sequence). Deletions cut 5 bases from V and 1 base from J, with 9 bases between. The CDR3 DNA, read in part, is TGTGCCAGCAGGCAGGGCAGCCAAGAGACC. Translation: CASRQGSQET. The CDR3 reads in full as CASRQGSQETQYF.

With regard to this clone: From the germline J gene comes the end of the CDR3, since the read stops 3 residues before it. The chain carries TRBV19 and TRBJ2-2; 11 nucleotides align to TRBD1. J was trimmed by 5 bases and V by 4 bases; bases with no gene match: 6. Looked up from germline, CDR1 is LNHDA and CDR2 is SQIVND (reference sequence). This CDR3 has 16 residues. The CDR3 protein is CASSKPGQGGTGELFF. CDR3 DNA (partial): TGTGCCAGTAGTAAACCGGGACAGGGGGGGACCGGGGAG.

Of note for this clone: The missing CDR3 end, 3 residues past where the read stops, is filled in from the germline J gene. The chain couples TRBV7-3 to TRBJ2-1, with 10 bases matching TRBD2. Germline V lookup: CDR1 SGHTA, CDR2 FQGTGA. The CDR3 consists of 15 residues. V dropped 4 bases and J dropped 4; count of bases not matched to a gene: 4. The sequenced CDR3 bases are TGTGCCAGCAGCTCCTTAGCGGGAGGTTACAATGAG. Translation gives CASSSLAGGYNE. The whole CDR3 sequence is CASSSLAGGYNEQFF.

Concerning this clone itself: The missing CDR3 end, 3 residues past where the read stops, is filled in from the germline J gene. This chain connects TRBV2 to TRBJ2-7, with D tentatively TRBD2 (5 bases). Trimming took 3 bases from V and 3 from J, leaving 12 bases between them. The germline CDR1 and CDR2 sequences are SNHLY and FYNNEI. The CDR3 has 14 amino acids. CDR3 in amino acids: CASSEVGLRYEQYF. CDR3 DNA (partial): TGTGCCAGCAGTGAGGTTGGACTCCGCTACGAG.

Note on this clone: The observed sequence ends 3 residues before the CDR3 terminus, with the missing tail filled in from the germline J gene. The gene calls are TRBV19 and TRBJ2-1, with TRBD2 identical over 10 bases. The germline CDR1 and CDR2 sequences are LNHDA and SQIVND (reference sequence). The CDR3 contains 16 residues. V lost 5 bases and J lost 3; bases outside the gene matches: 7. The sequenced part of the CDR3 DNA is TGTGCCAGTAGTCCCATTCTAGCGGGGGACTACAATGAG. Its protein is CASSPILAGDYNE. The CDR3 in its entirety is CASSPILAGDYNEQFF.

Turning to this clone: The read ends 3 residues shy of where the CDR3 ends; the end is completed using the germline J gene. The V call is TRBV19, the J call TRBJ1-2; TRBD1 matches 7 bases. This CDR3 is 13 amino acids long. Trimming removed 5 bases from V and 4 bases from J; junction bases left unmatched: 4. Looked up from germline, CDR1 is LNHDA and CDR2 is SQIVND (reference sequence). The sequenced CDR3 bases are TGTGCCAGTAGTCAAGGGACAGCCTATGGC. It specifies CASSQGTAYG. The complete CDR3 reads CASSQGTAYGYTF.

On this clone itself: The DNA ends 3 residues before the CDR3 does, and the rest of the CDR3 is filled in from the germline J gene. The V call is TRBV6-4, the J call TRBJ2-1, with TRBD2 matching over 9 bases. CDR3 length: 17 residues. Trimming cost V 1 base and J 0 bases; bases outside gene matches: 4. Germline V gene lookup returns CDR1 MRHNA and CDR2 SNTAGT. The sequenced CDR3 bases are TGTGCCAGCAGTGACTGGGGTAGCGGGAGCTCCTACAATGAG. This encodes CASSDWGSGSSYNE. The CDR3, in full, reads CASSDWGSGSSYNEQFF.

Points on this clone: The sequence runs out 3 residues before the end of the CDR3; the remainder is reconstructed from the germline J gene. The V and J genes are TRBV20-1 and TRBJ2-7, with D tentatively TRBD1 (5 bases). Germline lookup yields CDR1 DFQATT and CDR2 SNEGSKA (reference sequence). The CDR3 consists of 14 residues. V was trimmed by 3 bases and J by 6 bases, leaving 18 bases between them. The DNA read from the CDR3 is TGCAGTGCTAGCGACCTAAGGGGCCTCCTCGAG. Amino acids: CSASDLRGLLE. The CDR3, in full, reads CSASDLRGLLEQYF.

Turning to this clone: From the germline J gene comes the end of the CDR3, since the read stops 3 residues before it. The chain uses TRBV6-2 or TRBV6-3 and TRBJ2-7; 7 nucleotides match TRBD2. This CDR3 is built from 15 residues. Germline V gene sequence: CDR1 MNHEY, CDR2 SVGEGT. Trimming removed 2 bases from V and 4 bases from J; junction bases left unmatched: 8. CDR3 region: CASSYTGTNFYEQYF. The CDR3 DNA, read in part, is TGTGCCAGCAGTTACACCGGGACTAACTTTTACGAG.

In regard to this clone: The CDR3 is cut off 3 residues early in the read; its end comes from the germline J gene. The chain combines TRBV6-2 or TRBV6-3 with TRBJ2-7, with 7 bases matching TRBD1. Germline V gives CDR1 MNHEY, CDR2 SVGEGT. The V segment lost 2 bases and the J segment 0 bases; nucleotides outside the gene matches: 4. The CDR3 contains 15 residues. The CDR3: CASSYGTAGSYEQYF. The covered CDR3 bases are TGTGCCAGCAGTTACGGGACAGCCGGCTCCTACGAG.

In regard to this clone: The read ends 3 residues shy of where the CDR3 ends; the end is completed using the germline J gene. The V gene is TRBV2, the J gene TRBJ2-1; tentative D call: TRBD1 (7 bases). The CDR3 is 14 residues long. V gave up 8 bases and J gave up 6 bases, with 17 bases separating them. Germline V CDR1 and CDR2: SNHLY, FYNNEI. CDR3 DNA, as far as it was read: TGTGCCAGCTTATGGAGGGGGCGGGCCAATGAG. Its translation: CASLWRGRANE. The CDR3 reads in full as CASLWRGRANEQFF.

Notes on this clone: Read coverage stops 3 residues before the CDR3 terminus; the germline J gene supplies the remainder. The genes are TRBV2 and TRBJ1-6; tentative D call: TRBD1 (6 bases). V lost 4 bases and J 7 bases, leaving 14 bases between the germline ends. The CDR3 length is 15 residues. Germline V gene data show CDR1 as SNHLY and CDR2 as FYNNEI. CDR3 DNA, as far as it was read: TGTGCCAGCAGTGTTTCTGGGGGCGCGAATTCACCC. Protein product: CASSVSGGANSP. The entire CDR3 protein reads CASSVSGGANSPLHF.

To note about this clone: The CDR3 end falls 3 residues outside the read, so it is completed with the germline J gene. The gene calls are TRBV5-1 and TRBJ2-3; TRBD1 matches at 8 bases. The junction had 9 bases not matched to a gene; V was cut back by 4 bases and J by 5 bases. CDR1 SGHRS and CDR2 YFSETQ come from the germline V gene. This CDR3 contains 15 residues. The CDR3: CASSPGQGMGDTQYF. The CDR3 DNA, read in part, is TGCGCCAGCAGCCCTGGACAGGGTATGGGAGATACG.

On this clone itself: The read is 3 residues too short to cover the CDR3 end, so that end is filled in from the germline J gene. The chain joins TRBV5-1 to TRBJ2-3; tentatively, D is TRBD2 (6 bases). The V gene's germline CDR1 is SGHRS and CDR2 YFSETQ. V lost 4 bases and J 1 base, leaving 13 bases between the germline ends. This CDR3 has 15 amino acids. The CDR3 bases that were read are TGCGCCAGCAGCGCGGGGCCCGTGGGCACAGATACG. Protein: CASSAGPVGTDT. In full, the CDR3 is CASSAGPVGTDTQYF.

Concerning this clone: The read falls 3 residues short of the CDR3 end, and the missing part is taken from the germline J gene. The gene calls are TRBV7-9 and TRBJ1-1; D possibly corresponds to TRBD1 (6 bases). Trimming cost V 7 bases and J 5 bases, with 14 bases left between them. CDR3 length: 13 amino acids. Germline loops: CDR1 SEHNR, CDR2 FQNEAQ (reference sequence). The CDR3 DNA, read in part, is TGTGCCAGCAACGACTACAGGGAGACTGAA. Its translation is CASNDYRETE. Given in full, the CDR3 is CASNDYRETEAFF.

About this clone: With the read ending 3 residues before the CDR3 end, the germline J gene is used to fill in that end. V is TRBV2 and J is TRBJ1-5, with 7 nucleotides matching TRBD1. The germline V gene encodes CDR1 SNHLY and CDR2 FYNNEI. The V gene end was trimmed by 2 bases and the J gene end by 5 bases; junction bases not matched to a gene: 6. This CDR3 region has 15 residues. CDR3 sequence: CASSENFDRDQPQHF. The covered CDR3 bases are TGTGCCAGCAGTGAAAATTTCGACAGGGATCAGCCC.

Turning to this clone: Read coverage stops 3 residues before the CDR3 terminus; the germline J gene supplies the remainder. The J gene is TRBJ1-1, the V gene TRBV19; 9 bases align to TRBD1. Germline V gene lookup returns CDR1 LNHDA and CDR2 SQIVND (reference sequence). The junction had 10 bases not matched to a gene; V was cut back by 6 bases and J by 5 bases. CDR3 length equals 15 residues. The CDR3 protein is CASRATTGGITEAFF. The CDR3 bases that were read are TGTGCCAGTAGAGCAACGACAGGGGGAATAACTGAA.